The clone carrying this T cell receptor beta chain was counted once. This sample was included in a study of blood T cell repertoires in COVID-19. V gave up 6 bases and J gave up 0 bases; unmatched junction bases: 7. There are 15 residues in the CDR3. Germline V gives CDR1 MNHEY, CDR2 SMNVEV (reference sequence). Assay: immunoSEQ multiplex PCR; the TCRdb copy retains only in-frame clones and omits some. In the table there are some 35,000 clones, 87% of which are singletons. The sequencing input was peripheral blood. This receptor was taken from a human donor in a cohort sampled during active COVID-19. The V call is TRBV27, the J call TRBJ1-2, with TRBD1 matching over 7 bases. This CDR3 reads CASRPRQGANYGYTF. CDR3 nucleotide sequence: TGTGCCAGCAGGCCTCGACAGGGAGCTAACTATGGCTACACCTTC.